This T cell receptor beta chain was identified in a study of cytomegalovirus exposure and HLA in healthy donors. Method: immunoSEQ multiplex PCR; TCRdb's copy keeps in-frame clones and lacks some. This sample has about 250,000 clones, with roughly 90% found just once. Only a few counts were recorded for this clone. Its antigen remains unidentified. This sample also contains other DNA sequences that code for the same CDR3. Study-wide points: Researchers reported that three CMV-associated chains were confirmed in vitro as CMV antigen-specific. A classifier reportedly called cytomegalovirus status with high sensitivity and specificity. The study listed about 150 cytomegalovirus-associated TCR beta chains. In the roughly 120 validation repertoires, a later analysis found that first-cohort TCR clusters tended to co-occur.

The clonotype comes from a man aged 18 to 29 in good health and CMV-seropositive. Sequencing used PBMCs.

CDR3 DNA sequence: TGTGCCAGCTCACCACTGGACAGCAATCAGCCCCAGCATTTT. Its protein is CASSPLDSNQPQHF. This sequence joins TRBV18 and TRBJ1-5, with unresolved D. Germline V CDR1 and CDR2: KGHSH, LQKENI. Trimming removed 1 base from V and 1 base from J, with 5 bases in between. The CDR3 length is 14 residues. The entire variable domain, with the rest obtained from reference TRBV18 and TRBJ1-5, is as follows: NAGVMQNPRHLVRRRGQEARLRCSPMKGHSHVYWYRQLPEEGLKFMVYLQKENIIDESGMPKERFSAEFPKEGPSILRIQQVVRGDSAAYFCASSPLDSNQPQHFGDGTRLSIL.